These 3 T cell receptor beta chains share one sample of origin, sequenced in a study of OX40 agonist ivuxolimab in advanced cancers. Only in-frame clones appear in the TCRdb table, and some are missing; sequencing was by immunoSEQ multiplex PCR. The data hold about 53,000 clones, with 80% to 90% observed a single time. The source material was CD4+ or CD8+ T cells sorted from blood, sampled in a trial of the OX40 agonist ivuxolimab. The receptors shown here come from an adult with an advanced solid tumor such as melanoma, head and neck, liver or kidney cancer.

The chain employs TRBV7-8 and TRBJ2-1; 8 bases line up with TRBD1. Germline-derived CDR1 and CDR2 are SGHVS and FQNEAQ. There are 15 residues in the CDR3. J was trimmed by 4 bases and V by 5 bases; bases with no gene match: 7. CDR3 sequence (DNA): TGTGCCAGCAGCCCGGGGACAGGACAATACAATGAGCAGTTCTTC. It encodes CASSPGTGQYNEQFF.

This chain joins TRBV6-1 and TRBJ1-2, with a possible D match to TRBD1 (5 bases). Trimming took 5 bases from V and 0 from J, leaving 7 bases between them. Germline V gene lookup returns CDR1 MNHNS and CDR2 SASEGT. There are 13 residues in the CDR3. CDR3 nucleotides: TGTGCCAGCAGTTTGGACACTAACTATGGCTACACCTTC. This codes for CASSLDTNYGYTF.

The gene calls are TRBV28 and TRBJ1-5; D unresolved. This CDR3 comprises 13 residues. Trimming shortened V by 2 bases and J by 3 bases, and 5 bases separated the two germline ends. Per the germline V gene, CDR1 is MDHEN and CDR2 is SYDVKM. The CDR3 sequence: CASSLTLNQPQHF. CDR3 in DNA: TGTGCCAGCAGTTTAACGCTCAATCAGCCCCAGCATTTT.